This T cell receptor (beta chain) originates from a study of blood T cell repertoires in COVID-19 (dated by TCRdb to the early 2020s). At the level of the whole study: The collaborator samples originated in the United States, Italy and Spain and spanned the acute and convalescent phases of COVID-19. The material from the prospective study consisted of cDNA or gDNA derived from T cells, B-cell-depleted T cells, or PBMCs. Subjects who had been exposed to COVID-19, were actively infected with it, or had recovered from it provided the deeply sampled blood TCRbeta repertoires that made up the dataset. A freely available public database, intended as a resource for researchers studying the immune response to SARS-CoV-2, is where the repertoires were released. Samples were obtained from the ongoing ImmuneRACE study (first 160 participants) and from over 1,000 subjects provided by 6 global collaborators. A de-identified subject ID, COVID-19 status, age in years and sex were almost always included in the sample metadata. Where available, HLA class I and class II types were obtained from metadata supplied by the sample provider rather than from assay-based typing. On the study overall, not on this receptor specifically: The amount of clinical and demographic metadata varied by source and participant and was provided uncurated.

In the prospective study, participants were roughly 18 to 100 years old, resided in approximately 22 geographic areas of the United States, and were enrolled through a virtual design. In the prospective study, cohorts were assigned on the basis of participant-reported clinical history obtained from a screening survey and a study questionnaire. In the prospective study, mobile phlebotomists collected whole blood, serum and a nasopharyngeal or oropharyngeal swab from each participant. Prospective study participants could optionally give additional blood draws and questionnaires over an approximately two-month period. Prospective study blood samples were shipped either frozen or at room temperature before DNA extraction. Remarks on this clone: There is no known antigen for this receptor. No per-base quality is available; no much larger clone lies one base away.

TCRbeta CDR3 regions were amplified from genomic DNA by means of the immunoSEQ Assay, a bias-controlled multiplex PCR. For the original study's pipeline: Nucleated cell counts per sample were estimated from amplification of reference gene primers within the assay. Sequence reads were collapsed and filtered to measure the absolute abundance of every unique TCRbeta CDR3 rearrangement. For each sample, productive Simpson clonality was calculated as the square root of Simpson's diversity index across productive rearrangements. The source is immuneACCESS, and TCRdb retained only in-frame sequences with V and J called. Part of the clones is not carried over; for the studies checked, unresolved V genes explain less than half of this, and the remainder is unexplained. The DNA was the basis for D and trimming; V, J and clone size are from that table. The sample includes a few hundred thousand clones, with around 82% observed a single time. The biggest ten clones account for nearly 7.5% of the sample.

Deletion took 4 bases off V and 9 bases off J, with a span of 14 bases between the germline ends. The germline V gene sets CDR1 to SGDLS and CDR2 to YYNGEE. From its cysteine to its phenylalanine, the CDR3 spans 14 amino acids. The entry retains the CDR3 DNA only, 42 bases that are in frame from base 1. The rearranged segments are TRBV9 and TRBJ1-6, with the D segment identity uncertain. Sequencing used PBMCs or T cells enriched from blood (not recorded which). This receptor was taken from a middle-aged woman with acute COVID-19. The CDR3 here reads CASSPAGGSSPLHF. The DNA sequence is TGTGCCAGCAGCCCCGCGGGTGGAAGTTCACCCCTCCACTTT.